This T cell receptor (beta chain) was sequenced during a study of shared clonotypes between healthy human individuals (dated by TCRdb to about 2020). Background on the whole study: A few men and a couple of women, aged 18 to 49 years, made up the cohort. For each donor, three plates each were used for CD4 naive and CD4 memory, two plates were used for CD8 naive, and one plate was used for CD8 memory. The study deeply sequenced blood TCR repertoires of roughly five healthy adults to estimate repertoire size and the extent of clonotype sharing between individuals. To increase sequencing depth and limit assay-specific biases, different laboratories used diverse techniques to prepare libraries and sequence TCR repertoires. Between about 0.94 and 8.9 billion PBMCs per donor were obtained by leukapheresis.

Using the deep immunoSEQ assay, multiplex PCR amplified TCR CDR3 regions from genomic DNA. Extracted genomic DNA from each cell subset was spread evenly across all wells of several immunoSEQ 96-well plates, with each plate serving as a replicate. For sorted subsets, each replicate PCR was loaded with about 0.2 ug genomic DNA, equivalent to roughly 30,000 T cell genomes. Purified libraries were measured with a Qubit 3.0 fluorometer, size-checked on a Bioanalyzer 2100, and measured again with the KAPA Library Quantification kit. A separate single-read 150-cycle Illumina NextSeq 550 flow cell was used to sequence each immunoSEQ 96-well plate. In the paper's pipeline: Because the immunoSEQ output held only junctional sequences and lacked quality scores, the filtering could not match the filtering applied to full-length reads. To assign V/J genes and CDR3, sequences were annotated using PyIR, a Python wrapper for IgBLAST v1.9, with IMGT germline references. Reads were filtered out if the reads had weak V/J assignments (E-value above 1e-6), no CDR3, stop codons, out-of-frame junctions, or ambiguous translated residues. V3J clonotypes were defined by identical inferred V gene, J gene, and CDR3 amino acid sequence. Percentage overlap between repertoires was calculated by dividing the number of shared unique clonotypes by the size of the smaller repertoire. Repertoire richness was assessed with RTK rarefaction, the Chao1 estimator, and Recon v2.1 estimates of unobserved clonotypes. For all TCRbeta clonotypes obtained by the gDNA method from a few donors, generation probabilities were computed with OLGA. This is the immuneACCESS table as TCRdb keeps it, with only in-frame sequences that have V and J called. A part of the clones is gone; compared with another copy, unresolved V genes explain less than half, and the rest is unexplained. V and J calls plus clone size are reproduced from that table; the DNA served to infer D and trimming. This sample comprises 950,000 to 1,200,000 clones, approximately 77% of them detected only once. 0.89% of the sample lies in the top ten.

Healthy HIV-negative adults with no recently reported acute infections or vaccinations were included as donors. Every donor was a Caucasian adult residing in Nashville, Tennessee, USA. CD4+ T cells were enriched through magnetic negative selection, after which naive cells were positively selected on CD45RA and the remaining negative fraction served as the memory subset. After blood collection by leukapheresis, PBMCs were isolated using Ficoll-Histopaque density gradient centrifugation and then cryopreserved in the vapor phase of liquid nitrogen. Analytical flow cytometry was used to check the purity and quantity of each magnetically sorted T cell population. Genomic DNA was isolated from every sorted fraction and measured by UV absorbance on a Nanodrop 2000c. CDR1 and CDR2 are read off the germline V gene as MGHRA and YSYEKL. The CDR3, cysteine through phenylalanine, is 15 amino acids long. Of the read, only the CDR3 DNA is kept; its 45 bases are in frame from base 1. Clipping removes 4 bases from V and 5 bases from J, with 8 as the unmatched junction base count.

Study-level results and caveats: Based on pairwise subsampling, the degree of clonotype sharing among donors was expected to be affected by sequencing depth. Even with the large sequencing depth, rarefaction of the sorted-subset datasets indicated that sequencing was incomplete. Only blood was sampled, and tissue TCR repertoires likely differ from those in blood. About 5% of naive CD4, 3.5% of naive CD8, roughly 2.4% of memory CD4, and about 0.4% of memory CD8 clonotypes were shared across a few donors. Clonotypes shared by all four sorted-subset donors showed higher generation probabilities than non-shared clonotypes. The genetic and exposure-history diversity represented was limited by the small number of donors. Naive subsets generally had larger estimated clonotype richness than memory subsets did.

For this clone: The antigen it binds to is not known. One base away there is no much larger clone; base qualities are not given.

This chain is built from TRBV4-1 and TRBJ2-7; 10 bases in the middle match TRBD1. Input material: memory CD4+ T cells from PBMCs. In light of the paper, this sample's cell subset or site label describes: CD45RA-negative fraction. The sequence was collected from a man aged 18 to 29 in good health. Some clones in this sample may be carry-over from other donors' samples. The bases read TGCGCCAGCAGCCTCCCGGGACAGGGGTCCAACGAGCAGTACTTC. Translated, this is CASSLPGQGSNEQYF.